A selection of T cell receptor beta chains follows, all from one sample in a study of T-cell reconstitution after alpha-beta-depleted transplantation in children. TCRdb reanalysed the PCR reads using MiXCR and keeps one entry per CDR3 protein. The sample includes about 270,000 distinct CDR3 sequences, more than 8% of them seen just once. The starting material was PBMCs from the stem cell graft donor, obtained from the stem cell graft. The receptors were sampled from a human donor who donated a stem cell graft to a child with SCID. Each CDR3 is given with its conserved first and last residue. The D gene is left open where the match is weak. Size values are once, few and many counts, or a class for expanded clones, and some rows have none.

TGCAGTGCTATCTTCCCGGGACAGGTCTACGAGCAGTACTTC,CSAIFPGQVYEQYF,TRBV20-1,14,TRBJ2-7,few,TRBD1
TGTGCCAGCAGTCGCTGGGACCAGCGGGAGACCCAGTACTTC,CASSRWDQRETQYF,TRBV27,14,TRBJ2-5,few,NA
TGCAGTGCTAGAGATAGGCTAGCGGGGGGAGAGACCCAGTACTTC,CSARDRLAGGETQYF,TRBV20-1,15,TRBJ2-5,few,TRBD2
TGTGCCAGCAGATGGGGGGCGGCGAGCACCGGGGAGCTGTTTTTT,CASRWGAASTGELFF,TRBV5-6,15,TRBJ2-2,many,NA
TGTGCCAGCAGTTTTTGGCCTAATACCTACGAGCAGTACTTC,CASSFWPNTYEQYF,TRBV12-3/TRBV12-4,14,TRBJ2-7,NA,NA
TGTGCCATCAGTGAGTTCGGGGGGGCTTACGAGCAGTACTTC,CAISEFGGAYEQYF,TRBV10-3,14,TRBJ2-7,NA,TRBD2
TGTGCCAGCAGTTGGACAGGGTCGAACACCGGGGAGCTGTTTTTT,CASSWTGSNTGELFF,TRBV12-3/TRBV12-4,15,TRBJ2-2,few,TRBD1
TGTGCCAGCAGCTCCTCCCCCGGGACACCCTTTTCGCTTCCTTATTTT,CASSSSPGTPFSLPYF,TRBV11-1,16,TRBJ2-3,NA,NA
TGCGCCAGCGTGGGGACAGAGGTCTCGCCCCAGCATTTT,CASVGTEVSPQHF,TRBV5-1,13,TRBJ1-5,many,TRBD1
TGTGCCAGCAGCGTAGGGACTAGCGGGGGGCGCACAGATACGCAGTATTTT,CASSVGTSGGRTDTQYF,TRBV9,17,TRBJ2-3,many,TRBD2
TGTGCCAGCACCTTGACGGGAGGGAGTAATTCACCCCTCCACTTT,CASTLTGGSNSPLHF,TRBV12-3/TRBV12-4,15,TRBJ1-6,medium-sized,NA
TGTGCCAGCAGCCCCTACACCTTC,CASSPYTF,TRBV12-3/TRBV12-4,8,TRBJ1-2,NA,NA
TGTGCCAGCAGCTCGTATGCCGGGGATACGCAGTATTTT,CASSSYAGDTQYF,TRBV7-9,13,TRBJ2-3,few,NA
TGTGCCAGCAGTTTTGACCGGGGGGATACGCAGTATTTT,CASSFDRGDTQYF,TRBV12-3/TRBV12-4,13,TRBJ2-3,many,NA
TGTGCCACTCGCACAGGGTCGGATGAGCAGTTATTC,CATRTGSDEQLF,TRBV10-3,12,TRBJ2-1,NA,NA
TGTGCCAGCAGCTTAGCTTTAGAGACCCAGTACTTC,CASSLALETQYF,TRBV7-6,12,TRBJ2-5,many,NA
TGTGCCAGCAGCTTAGCGATAACAGGTTATAATTCACCCCTCCACTTT,CASSLAITGYNSPLHF,TRBV7-8,16,TRBJ1-6,NA,NA
TGCAGCGGTTGTATGATCAATGGAGAGACCCAGTACTTC,CSGCMINGETQYF,TRBV29-1,13,TRBJ2-5,NA,NA
TGCGCCAGCAGCTTGGCCCAGGGCTACGAGCAGTACTTC,CASSLAQGYEQYF,TRBV5-1,13,TRBJ2-7,few,NA
NA,CASPDVGPGEAFF,TRBV19,13,TRBJ1-1,few,NA
TGTGCCAGCAGCTTAGCCCTGAACAGGGCCACAGCTCAGCCCCAGCATTTT,CASSLALNRATAQPQHF,TRBV7-8,17,TRBJ1-5,NA,NA
TGTGCCAGCAGCCCCGACAGGGGGCGCGGAACCGGGGAGCTGTTTTTT,CASSPDRGRGTGELFF,TRBV7-8,16,TRBJ2-2,few,TRBD1
TGTGCCAGCAGCTCCTCGACAGGCTCGATAGCCAAAAACATTCAGTACTTC,CASSSSTGSIAKNIQYF,TRBV7-6,17,TRBJ2-4,NA,NA
TGTGCCAGCAGCCCGACAGGGAACACCGGGGAGCTGTTTTTT,CASSPTGNTGELFF,TRBV9,14,TRBJ2-2,many,NA